This T cell receptor (beta chain) was obtained from a study of blood T cell repertoires in COVID-19. Study as a whole: COVID-19 samples from acute and convalescent phases originated in the United States, Italy and Spain. Nucleic acid was either cDNA or gDNA, and it came from T cells, B-cell-depleted T cells, or PBMCs.

In the original analysis: Estimation of nucleated cell counts was performed using reference gene primer amplification. Profiled with immunoSEQ multiplex PCR; TCRdb holds only in-frame clones, not every one. V and J calls and clone size are those listed in that table; D and trimming were worked out from the DNA. The data contain about 110,000 clones, 65% to 80% of them seen just once; the ten biggest clones take up over 4%. Sequencing was performed on peripheral blood. This clonotype originated in a man between 65 and 80 years old with acute or convalescent COVID-19.

CDR3 in DNA: TGTGCCAGTAGTCAACCGGGCAGGGGGTCTGAAGCTTTCTTT. Its translation: CASSQPGRGSEAFF. This sequence joins TRBV19 and TRBJ1-1; TRBD1 matches 7 bases. V shed 5 bases, J shed 6 bases, and the junction held 9 bases outside the gene matches. This CDR3 has 14 amino acids. Germline V gene sequence: CDR1 LNHDA, CDR2 SQIVND (reference sequence).